The 4 T cell receptor beta chains in this list originate from one sample, sequenced in a study of post-analysis software for immune sequencing data. Unique molecular identifiers had been added to the TCR beta cDNA libraries. TCRdb redid the calling of the PCR reads with MiXCR, one entry per CDR3 protein. Of about 820,000 distinct CDR3 sequences listed, about 53% are singletons. Study findings and constraints: About five TRBV segments occurring more often in patients than controls included TRBV5-6, TRBV5-1 and TRBV20-1.

Their target antigens are unknown. Material: blood. These receptors all stem from a girl aged 5 to 17 with multiple sclerosis.

This chain joins TRBV5-1 and TRBJ1-1; D gene unclear. CDR3 length: 15 residues. The germline CDR1 and CDR2 sequences are SGHRS and YFSETQ. Deletions cut 0 bases from V and 1 base from J, with 10 bases between. The CDR3: CASSLGALRNTEAFF. In DNA form, the CDR3 reads TGCGCCAGCAGCTTGGGGGCGTTACGGAACACTGAAGCTTTCTTT.

The CDR3: CSLRGDNEKLFF. The CDR3 nucleotides read TGCAGCCTCCGGGGGGATAATGAAAAACTGTTTTTT. V gene TRBV29-1 combines with J gene TRBJ1-4; perhaps TRBD1 as D (5 bases). The length of the CDR3 is 12 residues. Trimming took 8 bases from V and 4 from J, leaving 11 bases between them. Per germline, CDR1 SQVTM and CDR2 ANQGSEA.

In its sample, this clonotype was seen a few times. The V call is TRBV9, the J call TRBJ2-6, with D tentatively TRBD1 (5 bases). The CDR3 covers 18 residues. Between the trimmed V and J ends, which lost 3 bases and 0 bases, there was a span of 16 bases. Germline V gene sequence: CDR1 SGDLS, CDR2 YYNGEE. The CDR3 DNA is TGTGCCAGCAGCGGGAGAAGGGGAAGGATCTCTGGGGCCAACGTCCTGACTTTC. Protein product: CASSGRRGRISGANVLTF.

This clonotype was detected only once. The chain couples TRBV20-1 to TRBJ2-5; D may be TRBD1 (6 bases). Germline-derived CDR1 and CDR2 are DFQATT and SNEGSKA (reference sequence). The germline V and J ends were trimmed by 3 bases and 11 bases, with 31 bases remaining between them. CDR3 length: 17 amino acids. The CDR3 DNA follows: TGCAGTGCTAGGGGGTATCAGGGGATGGGCTCCTACAATGAGCAGTACTTC. It translates to CSARGYQGMGSYNEQYF.